The clone carrying this TCR beta chain has a single count. This record belongs to a study of blood T cell repertoires in COVID-19. Recruits, aged about 18 to 90 years, lived in 20 to 30 US areas. Libraries were prepared by immunoSEQ multiplex PCR; TCRdb keeps only in-frame clonotypes and omits some of them. This sample has 250,000 or so clones, with about 87% found just once. CDR1 and CDR2 (germline): LNHDA, SQIVND (reference sequence). This CDR3 comprises 19 residues. V trimming: 7 bases; J trimming: 0 bases; junction bases outside the gene matches: 14. The chain is built from TRBV19 and TRBJ1-3; TRBD1 aligns across 11 bases. This clonotype originated in a woman aged 45-65 years who had recovered from COVID-19. The source material was PBMCs or T cells enriched from blood (not recorded which). This chain's CDR3 is CASTSTATGTGGSGNTIYF. Written as DNA, the CDR3 is TGTGCCAGTACTTCAACCGCAACCGGGACAGGGGGCTCTGGAAACACCATATATTTT.